A selection of T cell receptor beta chains follows, all from one sample in a study of neurological immune-mediated disorders. TCRdb recomputed calls from the 5' RACE reads with MiXCR, one row per CDR3 protein. The sample records roughly 40,000 distinct CDR3 sequences, about 2.3% being singletons. Sequenced material: PBMCs. The receptors shown here come from a man aged 45 to 65 with multiple sclerosis. Each CDR3 is given with its conserved first and last residue. Each record gives: clone size, V gene, J gene, CDR3 length, D gene, CDR3 protein, CDR3 DNA. D genes are given only for firm matches. Clone size is given as once, few, many, or a class for an expanded clone.

many	TRBV12-3/TRBV12-4	TRBJ2-2	14	NA	CASSLEQGHGELFF	TGTGCCAGCAGTTTAGAACAGGGTCACGGGGAGCTGTTTTTT
many	TRBV18	TRBJ1-2	13	NA	CASSPTDLYGYTF	TGTGCCAGCTCACCGACAGACCTCTATGGCTACACCTTC
many	TRBV5-1	TRBJ2-5	11	NA	CASSRLETQYF	TGCGCCAGCAGCCGTTTGGAGACCCAGTACTTC
many	TRBV11-3	TRBJ2-3	16	TRBD2	CASSYYLAGGTDTQYF	TGTGCCAGCAGCTACTACCTAGCGGGGGGAACAGATACGCAGTATTTT
many	TRBV4-1	TRBJ2-7	14	NA	CASTHAGGSSEQYF	TGCGCCAGCACCCATGCAGGGGGGTCGTCCGAGCAGTACTTC
many	TRBV24-1	TRBJ1-5	14	NA	CATSDLDSNQPQNF	TGTGCCACCAGTGACCTGGACAGTAATCAGCCCCAGAATTTT
many	TRBV5-5	TRBJ1-1	11	NA	CASSLAGGAFF	TGTGCCAGCAGCTTGGCCGGGGGTGCTTTCTTT
many	TRBV3-1	TRBJ2-6	19	TRBD1	CASSQEVWDSYSGANVLTF	TGTGCCAGCAGCCAAGAGGTTTGGGACAGTTACTCTGGGGCCAACGTCCTGACTTTC
many	TRBV7-9	TRBJ2-7	16	TRBD1	CASSPGTGGFSYEQYF	TGTGCCAGCAGCCCCGGGACAGGGGGTTTCTCCTACGAGCAGTACTTC
many	TRBV5-1	TRBJ2-2	11	NA	CASSLGWELFF	TGCGCCAGCAGCTTGGGTTGGGAGCTGTTTTTT
many	TRBV5-6	TRBJ1-2	14	TRBD1	CASSPDRSNYGYTF	TGTGCCAGCAGCCCGGACAGGTCCAACTATGGCTACACCTTC
many	TRBV20-1	TRBJ2-3	14	TRBD1	CSARHRGPKDTQYF	TGCAGTGCTAGACACAGGGGGCCTAAAGATACGCAGTATTTT
many	TRBV11-2	TRBJ1-2	15	TRBD1	CASSLARTGGHGYTF	TGTGCCAGCAGCTTAGCCCGGACAGGGGGCCATGGCTACACCTTC
many	TRBV10-2	TRBJ1-1	15	NA	CATTGGQGLNTEAFF	TGCGCCACCACGGGGGGGCAAGGATTGAACACTGAAGCTTTCTTT
many	TRBV20-1	TRBJ1-1	14	NA	CSVPDRILNTEAFF	TGCAGTGTCCCCGACAGAATTTTGAACACTGAAGCTTTCTTT